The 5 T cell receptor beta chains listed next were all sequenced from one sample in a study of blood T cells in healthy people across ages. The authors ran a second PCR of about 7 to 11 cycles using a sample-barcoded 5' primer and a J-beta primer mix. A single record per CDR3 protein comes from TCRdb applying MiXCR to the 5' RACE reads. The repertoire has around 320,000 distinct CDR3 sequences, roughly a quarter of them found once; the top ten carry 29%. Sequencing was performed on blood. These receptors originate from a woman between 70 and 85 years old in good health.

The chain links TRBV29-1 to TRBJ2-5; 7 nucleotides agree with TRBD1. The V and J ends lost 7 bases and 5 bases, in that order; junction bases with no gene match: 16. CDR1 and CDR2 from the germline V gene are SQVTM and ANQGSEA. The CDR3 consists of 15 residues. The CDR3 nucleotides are TGCAGCGCAAAGGACAGGACCCCATCGTTGGAGACCCAGTACTTC. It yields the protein CSAKDRTPSLETQYF.

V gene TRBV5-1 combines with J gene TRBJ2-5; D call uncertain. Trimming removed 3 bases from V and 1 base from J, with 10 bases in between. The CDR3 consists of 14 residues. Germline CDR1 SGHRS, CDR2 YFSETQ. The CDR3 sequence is CASSSGRTQETQYF. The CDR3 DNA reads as TGCGCCAGCAGCTCAGGACGGACCCAAGAGACCCAGTACTTC.

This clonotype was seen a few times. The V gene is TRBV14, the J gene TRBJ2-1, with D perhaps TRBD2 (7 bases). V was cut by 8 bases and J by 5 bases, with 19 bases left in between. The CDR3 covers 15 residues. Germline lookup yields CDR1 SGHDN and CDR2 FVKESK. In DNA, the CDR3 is TGTGCCAGCCGCCCTAGGGGGGGATTACACAATGAGCAGTTCTTC. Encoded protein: CASRPRGGLHNEQFF.

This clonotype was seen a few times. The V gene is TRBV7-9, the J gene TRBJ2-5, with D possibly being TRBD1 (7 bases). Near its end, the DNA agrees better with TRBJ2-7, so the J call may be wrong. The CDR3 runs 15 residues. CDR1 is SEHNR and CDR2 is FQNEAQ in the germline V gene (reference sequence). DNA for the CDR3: TGTGCCAGCAGCTTATGGCGGGACAGCTCCTACGAGCAGTACTTC. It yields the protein CASSLWRDSSYEQYF.

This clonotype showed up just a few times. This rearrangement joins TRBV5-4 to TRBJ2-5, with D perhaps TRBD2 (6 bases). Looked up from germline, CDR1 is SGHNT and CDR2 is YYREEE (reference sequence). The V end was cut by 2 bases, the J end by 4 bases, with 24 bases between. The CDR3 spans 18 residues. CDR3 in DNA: TGTGCCAGCAGCTTCTTTGGAACTGGGGGAGGAGAAGGAGAGACCCAGTACTTC. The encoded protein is CASSFFGTGGGEGETQYF.